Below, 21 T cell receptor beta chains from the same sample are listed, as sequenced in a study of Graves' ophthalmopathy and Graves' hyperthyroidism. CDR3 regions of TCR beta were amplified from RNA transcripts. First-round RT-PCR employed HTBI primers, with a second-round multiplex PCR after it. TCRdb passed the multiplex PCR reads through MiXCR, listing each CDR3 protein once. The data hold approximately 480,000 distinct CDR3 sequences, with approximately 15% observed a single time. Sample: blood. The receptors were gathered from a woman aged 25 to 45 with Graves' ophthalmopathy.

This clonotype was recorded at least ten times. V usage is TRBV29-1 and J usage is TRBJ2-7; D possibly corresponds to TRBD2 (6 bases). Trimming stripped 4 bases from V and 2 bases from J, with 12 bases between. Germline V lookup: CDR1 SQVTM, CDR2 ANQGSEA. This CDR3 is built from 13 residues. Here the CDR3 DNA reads TGCAGCGTTGGGAGGGGCAAACCCTACGAGCAGTACTTC. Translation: CSVGRGKPYEQYF.

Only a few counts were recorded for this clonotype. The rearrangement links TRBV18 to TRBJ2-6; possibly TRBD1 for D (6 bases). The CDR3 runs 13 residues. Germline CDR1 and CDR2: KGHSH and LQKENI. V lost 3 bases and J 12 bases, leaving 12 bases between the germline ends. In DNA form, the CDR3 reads TGTGCCAGCTCACCGGGACACGCGACCGTCCTGACTTTC. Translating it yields CASSPGHATVLTF.

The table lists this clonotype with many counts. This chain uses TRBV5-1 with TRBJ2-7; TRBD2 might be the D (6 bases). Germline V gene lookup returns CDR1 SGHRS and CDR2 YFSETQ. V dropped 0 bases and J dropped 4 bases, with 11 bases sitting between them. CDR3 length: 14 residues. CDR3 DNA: TGCGCCAGCAGCTTGGATTCCGGAGGGTACGAGCAGTACTTC. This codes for CASSLDSGGYEQYF.

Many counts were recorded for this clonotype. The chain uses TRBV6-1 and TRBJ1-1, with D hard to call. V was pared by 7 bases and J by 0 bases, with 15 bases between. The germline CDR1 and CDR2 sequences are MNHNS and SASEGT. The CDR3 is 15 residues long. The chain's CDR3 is CASTLPGVLNTEAFF. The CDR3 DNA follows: TGTGCCAGCACCCTACCCGGGGTCCTGAACACTGAAGCTTTCTTT.

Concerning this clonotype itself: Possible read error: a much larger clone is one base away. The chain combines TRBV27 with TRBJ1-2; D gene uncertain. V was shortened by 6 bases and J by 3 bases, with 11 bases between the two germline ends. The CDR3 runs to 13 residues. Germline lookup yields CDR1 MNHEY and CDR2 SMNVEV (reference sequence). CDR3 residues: CASSISGHYGYTF. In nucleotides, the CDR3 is TGTGCCAGCAGCATCAGCGGTCACTATGGCTACACCTTC.

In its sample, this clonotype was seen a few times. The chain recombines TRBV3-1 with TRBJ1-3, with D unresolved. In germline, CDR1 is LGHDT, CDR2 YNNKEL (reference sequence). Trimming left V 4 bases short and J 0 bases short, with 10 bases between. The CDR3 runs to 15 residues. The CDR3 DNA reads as TGTGCCAGCAGCCCCTCCGGCTACTCTGGAAACACCATATATTTT. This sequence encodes CASSPSGYSGNTIYF.

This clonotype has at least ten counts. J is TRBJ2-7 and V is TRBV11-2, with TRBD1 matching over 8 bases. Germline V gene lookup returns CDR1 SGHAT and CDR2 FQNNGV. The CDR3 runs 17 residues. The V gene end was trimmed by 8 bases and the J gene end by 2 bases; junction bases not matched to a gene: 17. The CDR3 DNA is TGTGCCAGCTCGGGTTGGGGACAGGCTATGACGACCTACGAGCAGTACTTC. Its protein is CASSGWGQAMTTYEQYF.

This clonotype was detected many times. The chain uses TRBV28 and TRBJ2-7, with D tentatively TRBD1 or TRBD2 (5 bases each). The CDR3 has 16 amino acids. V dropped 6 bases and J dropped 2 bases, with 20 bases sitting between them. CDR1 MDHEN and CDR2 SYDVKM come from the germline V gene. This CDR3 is CASSAPKGRITYEQYF. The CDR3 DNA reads TGTGCCAGCAGCGCCCCAAAGGGACGGATTACCTACGAGCAGTACTTC.

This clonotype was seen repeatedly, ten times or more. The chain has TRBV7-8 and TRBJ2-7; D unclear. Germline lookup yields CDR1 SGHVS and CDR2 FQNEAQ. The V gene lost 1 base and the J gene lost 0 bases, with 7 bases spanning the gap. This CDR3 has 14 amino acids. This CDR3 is CASSLVANSYEQYF. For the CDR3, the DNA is TGTGCCAGCAGCTTAGTAGCCAACTCCTACGAGCAGTACTTC.

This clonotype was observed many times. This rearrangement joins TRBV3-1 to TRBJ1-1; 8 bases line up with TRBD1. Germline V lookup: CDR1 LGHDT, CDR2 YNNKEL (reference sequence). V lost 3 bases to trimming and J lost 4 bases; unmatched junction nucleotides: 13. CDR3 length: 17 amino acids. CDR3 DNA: TGTGCCAGCAGCCAGATCGGGACAGGACCTCAAGGCACTGAAGCTTTCTTT. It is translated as CASSQIGTGPQGTEAFF. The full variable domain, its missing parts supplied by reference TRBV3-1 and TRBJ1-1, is DTAVSQTPKYLVTQMGNDKSIKCEQNLGHDTMYWYKQDSKKFLKIMFSYNNKELIINETVPNRFSPKSPDKAHLNLHINSLELGDSAVYFCASSQIGTGPQGTEAFFGQGTRLTVV.

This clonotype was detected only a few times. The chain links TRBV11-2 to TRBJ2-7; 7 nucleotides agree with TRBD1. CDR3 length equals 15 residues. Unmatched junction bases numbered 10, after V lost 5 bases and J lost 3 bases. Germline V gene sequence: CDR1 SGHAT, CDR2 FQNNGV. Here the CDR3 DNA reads TGTGCCAGCAGCCCAAGGGACAGTCTATACTACGAGCAGTACTTC. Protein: CASSPRDSLYYEQYF.

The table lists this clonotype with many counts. The CDR3 is CASSYAGIQHF. DNA of the CDR3: TGTGCCAGCAGTTACGCGGGAATCCAGCATTTT. The rearrangement joins TRBV6-5 to TRBJ1-5; D is undetermined. Germline CDR1 and CDR2: MNHEY and SVGAGI. V dropped 2 bases and J dropped 12 bases, with 8 bases sitting between them. This CDR3 has 11 amino acids.

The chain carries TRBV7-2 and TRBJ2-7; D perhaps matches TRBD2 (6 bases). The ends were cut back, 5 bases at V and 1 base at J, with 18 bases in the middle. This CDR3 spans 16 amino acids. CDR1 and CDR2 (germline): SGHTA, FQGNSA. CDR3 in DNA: TGTGCCAGCAGCCCCCTTAGTCGGGCGGGGTCCTACGAGCAGTACTTC. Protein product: CASSPLSRAGSYEQYF. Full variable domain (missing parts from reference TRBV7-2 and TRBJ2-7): GAGVSQSPSNKVTEKGKDVELRCDPISGHTALYWYRQSLGQGLEFLIYFQGNSAPDKSGLPSDRFSAERTGGSVSTLTIQRTQQEDSAVYLCASSPLSRAGSYEQYFGPGTRLTVT.

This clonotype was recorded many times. CDR3: CASSKRGGVYEQYF. The CDR3 DNA reads TGTGCCAGCAGTAAGCGGGGGGGCGTCTACGAGCAGTACTTC. The genes are TRBV12-3 or TRBV12-4 and TRBJ2-7; 10 nucleotides line up with TRBD2. The CDR3 has 14 residues. Trimming removed 5 bases from V and 3 bases from J; junction bases left unmatched: 4.

As DNA, the CDR3 is TGTGCCAGCAGTGAAGGAGCGGGGCCTAACACTGAAGCTTTCTTT. This codes for CASSEGAGPNTEAFF. The chain is built from TRBV6-1 and TRBJ1-1; TRBD1 might be the D (5 bases). This CDR3 is built from 15 residues. Trimming shortened V by 1 base and J by 2 bases, and 11 bases separated the two germline ends. The germline CDR1 and CDR2 sequences are MNHNS and SASEGT.

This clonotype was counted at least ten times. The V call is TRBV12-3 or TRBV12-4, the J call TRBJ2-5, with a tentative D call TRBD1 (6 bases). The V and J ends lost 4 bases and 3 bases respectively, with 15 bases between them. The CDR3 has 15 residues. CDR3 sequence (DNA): TGTGCCAGCAGTTCGACAGGAAGAGAGGAAGAGACCCAGTACTTC. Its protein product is CASSSTGREEETQYF.

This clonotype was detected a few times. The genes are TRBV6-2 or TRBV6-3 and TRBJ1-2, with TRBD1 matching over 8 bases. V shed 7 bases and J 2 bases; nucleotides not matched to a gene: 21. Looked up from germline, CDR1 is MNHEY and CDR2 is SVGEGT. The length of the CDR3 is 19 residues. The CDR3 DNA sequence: TGTGCCAGCACCGCCGCCCGACAGGGGCCGGAGTACTTCAACTATGGCTACACCTTC. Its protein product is CASTAARQGPEYFNYGYTF.

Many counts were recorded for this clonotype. The CDR3: CASRERGRGELFF. CDR3 sequence (DNA): TGTGCCAGCCGAGAAAGGGGCCGAGGGGAGCTGTTTTTT. The chain carries TRBV19 and TRBJ2-2, with D possibly TRBD1 on 5 matching bases. The CDR3 extends over 13 amino acids. The V end was cut by 9 bases, the J end by 8 bases, with 16 bases between. CDR1 and CDR2 from the germline V gene are LNHDA and SQIVND (reference sequence).

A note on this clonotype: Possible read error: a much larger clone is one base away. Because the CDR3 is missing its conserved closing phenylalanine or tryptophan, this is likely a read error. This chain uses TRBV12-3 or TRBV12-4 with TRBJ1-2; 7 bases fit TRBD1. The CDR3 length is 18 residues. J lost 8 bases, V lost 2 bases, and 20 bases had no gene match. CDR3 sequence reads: CASSLRPLGRDSSVGYTV. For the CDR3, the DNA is TGTGCCAGCAGTTTACGGCCCCTAGGTCGGGACAGTTCCGTGGGCTACACCGTC.

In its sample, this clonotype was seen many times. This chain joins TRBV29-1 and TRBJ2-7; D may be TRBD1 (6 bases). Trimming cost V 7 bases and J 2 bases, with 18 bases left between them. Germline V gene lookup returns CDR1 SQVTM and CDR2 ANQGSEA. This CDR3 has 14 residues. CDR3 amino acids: CSALEAGVPYEQYF. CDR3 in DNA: TGCAGCGCATTGGAAGCAGGGGTCCCCTACGAGCAGTACTTC.

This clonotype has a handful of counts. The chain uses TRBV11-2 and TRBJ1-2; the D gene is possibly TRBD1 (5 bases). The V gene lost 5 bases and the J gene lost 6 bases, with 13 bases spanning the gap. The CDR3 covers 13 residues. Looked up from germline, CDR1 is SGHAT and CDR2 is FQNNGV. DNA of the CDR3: TGTGCCAGCAGCCCTATACAGGCCAATGGCTACACCTTC. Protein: CASSPIQANGYTF.